These T cell receptor beta chains were read from a single sample in a study of response to subunit inactivated influenza vaccine. MiXCR, applied by TCRdb to the RT-PCR reads, yields one record per CDR3 protein. The data show 150,000 to 200,000 distinct CDR3 sequences, more than 10% seen once. These data were likewise used in another study, on T cells expressing NK-cell markers.

The sequencing used CD8+ T cells sorted from PBMCs, collected 11 to 12 days after vaccination. The receptors were sampled from a man aged 45-65 years who received an inactivated influenza vaccine. Each CDR3 is given with its conserved first and last residue. D genes are given only for firm matches. The size of a clone is reported for some rows only, either as once, few or many, or as a class for expanded clones.

j_call v_call clone_size cdr3_length d_call cdr3_aa cdr3_nt
TRBJ2-7 TRBV20-1 NA 16 TRBD2 CSASLAGGPLSYEQYF TGCAGTGCTAGCCTAGCGGGAGGGCCATTATCCTACGAGCAGTACTTC
TRBJ2-2 TRBV13 few 14 NA CASSSGLHTGELFF TGTGCCAGCAGCTCGGGACTCCACACCGGGGAGCTGTTTTTT
TRBJ1-1 TRBV27 NA 14 TRBD1 CASSTGTASPRAFF TGTGCCAGCAGTACCGGGACAGCTTCCCCTCGGGCTTTCTTT
TRBJ1-1 TRBV4-1 NA 13 NA CASSKQGNTEAFF TGCGCCAGCAGCAAACAGGGGAACACTGAAGCTTTCTTT
TRBJ2-7 TRBV7-8 few 14 NA CASSLQGYFYEQYF TGTGCCAGCAGCTTACAGGGCTACTTCTACGAGCAGTACTTC
TRBJ1-6 TRBV20-1 few 9 NA CSARDLLHF TGCAGTGCTAGAGATCTCCTCCACTTT
TRBJ2-7 TRBV6-6 few 12 NA CASCWQSGEQYF TGTGCCAGCTGTTGGCAGAGCGGGGAGCAGTACTTC
TRBJ2-3 TRBV7-2 few 15 NA CASSPPGYGTDTQYF TGTGCCAGCAGCCCACCGGGGTATGGCACAGATACGCAGTATTTT
TRBJ2-7 TRBV20-1 few 11 NA CSAREEWEQYF TGCAGTGCTAGGGAGGAGTGGGAGCAGTACTTC
TRBJ2-3 TRBV9 many 15 NA CASSVAGDSTDTQYF TGTGCCAGCAGCGTAGCTGGCGATAGCACAGATACGCAGTATTTT
TRBJ1-4 TRBV3-1 NA 15 NA CASSPETSTNEKLFF TGTGCCAGCAGCCCCGAAACCTCAACTAATGAAAAACTGTTTTTT
TRBJ1-1 TRBV12-3/TRBV12-4 few 13 NA CASSPHGTNEAFF TGTGCCAGCAGTCCTCACGGGACAAATGAAGCTTTCTTT
TRBJ2-7 TRBV29-1 few 16 TRBD2 CSVTGTSGTLQNEQYF TGCAGCGTTACCGGGACTAGCGGGACCCTTCAGAACGAGCAGTACTTC
TRBJ2-7 TRBV25-1 few 17 TRBD1 CASRGPIGETGFHEQYF TGTGCCAGCAGGGGACCTATCGGAGAGACAGGGTTCCACGAGCAGTACTTC
TRBJ2-7 TRBV7-9 few 13 NA CASSSQTPYEQYF TGTGCCAGCAGCTCCCAAACCCCCTACGAGCAGTACTTC
TRBJ2-7 TRBV4-2 NA 15 NA CASSQEGSYSREQYF TGTGCCAGCAGCCAAGAAGGTTCTTACAGCCGAGAGCAGTACTTC
TRBJ1-1 TRBV6-5 NA 14 NA CASSLDLWGTEAFF TGTGCCAGCAGTTTGGACCTTTGGGGCACTGAAGCTTTCTTT
TRBJ1-5 TRBV6-2/TRBV6-3 NA 13 NA CASSYDVSQPQHF TGTGCCAGCAGTTACGACGTGAGTCAGCCCCAGCATTTT
TRBJ2-4 TRBV10-3 NA 15 NA CAISEGAGPLSIQYF TGTGCCATCAGTGAGGGGGCAGGACCGTTGAGCATTCAGTACTTC
TRBJ2-7 TRBV7-9 few 14 TRBD2 CASGKTSGSYEQYF TGTGCCAGCGGCAAGACTAGCGGATCCTACGAGCAGTACTTC
TRBJ2-2 TRBV4-3 NA 17 NA CASSQDSLGANTGELFF TGCGCCAGCAGCCAAGATTCTCTGGGGGCGAACACCGGGGAGCTGTTTTTT
TRBJ2-1 TRBV7-6 NA 17 TRBD2 CASSLARGGYGYNEQFF TGTGCCAGCAGCTTAGCGCGGGGAGGGTACGGCTACAATGAGCAGTTCTTC
TRBJ2-5 TRBV27 few 14 TRBD2 CASSLSVAGGAQYF TGTGCCAGCAGTTTATCGGTGGCGGGGGGGGCCCAGTACTTC
TRBJ2-7 TRBV20-1 NA 14 TRBD2 CSARVAGGSYEQYF TGCAGTGCTAGAGTAGCGGGGGGATCCTACGAGCAGTACTTC
TRBJ2-3 TRBV29-1 many 19 NA CSVEGGFYQQPLTTDTQYF TGCAGCGTTGAAGGGGGGTTCTACCAGCAACCTCTCACCACAGATACGCAGTATTTT
TRBJ2-7 TRBV20-1 NA 14 TRBD1 CSALPGQGDYEQYF TGCAGTGCTCTTCCGGGACAGGGGGACTACGAGCAGTACTTC
TRBJ2-1 TRBV6-1 NA 16 TRBD1 CASRGTGDGFYNEQFF TGTGCCAGCAGGGGAACAGGGGACGGGTTCTACAATGAGCAGTTCTTC
TRBJ2-7 TRBV6-1 NA 16 TRBD1 CASSPLGTGISYEQYF TGTGCCAGCAGTCCCCTCGGGACAGGGATTTCCTACGAGCAGTACTTC
TRBJ2-5 TRBV15 once 15 TRBD2 CATSRGTSVIETQYF TGTGCCACCAGCAGAGGGACTAGTGTAATCGAGACCCAGTACTTC
TRBJ2-7 TRBV7-6 NA 15 NA CASSLAGWAAYEQYF TGTGCCAGCAGCTTGGCAGGGTGGGCGGCCTACGAGCAGTACTTC
TRBJ1-1 TRBV20-1 few 14 NA CSARGRLMNTEAFF TGCAGTGCTAGAGGCAGGCTTATGAACACTGAAGCTTTCTTT
TRBJ2-7 TRBV20-1 NA 16 TRBD2 CSAPGLAATGSYEQYF TGCAGTGCTCCTGGACTAGCGGCGACTGGAAGCTACGAGCAGTACTTC
TRBJ2-1 TRBV7-9 few 15 NA CASSLGGRFYNEQFF TGTGCCAGCAGCTTAGGGGGGCGGTTCTACAATGAGCAGTTCTTC
TRBJ2-7 TRBV20-1 NA 10 NA CSAAHNEQYF TGCAGTGCTGCCCATAACGAGCAGTACTTC
TRBJ1-2 TRBV2 NA 13 NA CASTLGGGYGYTF TGTGCCAGCACCTTGGGGGGCGGCTATGGCTACACCTTC
TRBJ1-2 TRBV20-1 NA 12 NA CSARSRGVGYTF TGCAGTGCTAGGAGCAGGGGCGTTGGCTACACCTTC
TRBJ1-2 TRBV15 few 15 NA CATSRDGGREGGYTF TGTGCCACCAGCAGAGATGGGGGCAGGGAGGGTGGCTACACCTTC
TRBJ2-7 TRBV3-1 many 14 TRBD2 CASSLSGRANEQYF TGTGCCAGCAGCCTTAGCGGGAGGGCCAACGAGCAGTACTTC
TRBJ2-1 TRBV27 few 13 NA CASGQSSYNEQFF TGTGCCAGCGGGCAGAGCTCCTACAATGAGCAGTTCTTC
TRBJ1-5 TRBV2 few 18 TRBD1 CASSRTQSGTGSNQPQHF TGTGCCAGCAGCCGAACTCAATCCGGGACAGGGTCCAATCAGCCCCAGCATTTT
TRBJ2-1 TRBV6-5 NA 15 NA CASSYSRGYYNEQFF TGTGCCAGCAGTTACTCGAGAGGCTATTACAATGAGCAGTTCTTC
TRBJ1-5 TRBV19 many 15 NA CASSIPGDSNQPQHF TGTGCCAGTAGTATCCCGGGGGATAGCAATCAGCCCCAGCATTTT
TRBJ2-7 TRBV4-1 NA 15 TRBD1 CASSHEGTGANEQYF TGCGCCAGCAGCCATGAAGGGACAGGGGCCAACGAGCAGTACTTC
TRBJ2-7 TRBV4-1 NA 15 TRBD1 CASSIRQGASYEQYF TGCGCCAGCAGTATTAGACAGGGGGCTTCCTACGAGCAGTACTTC
TRBJ2-1 TRBV20-1 few 16 NA CSARGPSSKEINEQFF TGCAGTGCTAGGGGACCTAGCTCCAAAGAGATTAATGAGCAGTTCTTC
TRBJ2-1 TRBV28 many 17 NA CASSWGRGGDLFNEQFF TGTGCCAGCAGTTGGGGTCGAGGGGGAGATCTGTTCAATGAGCAGTTCTTC
TRBJ2-7 TRBV29-1 NA 13 NA CSVPGRSSYEQYF TGCAGCGTTCCCGGACGGAGCTCCTACGAGCAGTACTTC
TRBJ2-5 TRBV7-9 NA 17 NA CASSLRVRHPYQETQYF TGTGCCAGCAGCTTAAGGGTTCGACACCCGTACCAAGAGACCCAGTACTTC
TRBJ2-2 TRBV9 NA 17 TRBD1 CASSVATDRANTGELFF TGTGCCAGCAGCGTAGCTACGGACAGGGCGAACACCGGGGAGCTGTTTTTT
TRBJ2-5 TRBV11-2 NA 13 NA CASRDILQETQYF TGTGCCAGCAGGGACATCCTTCAAGAGACCCAGTACTTC
TRBJ2-1 TRBV2 few 19 TRBD2 CASSPGPLERENSYNEQFF TGTGCCAGCAGCCCAGGTCCTCTAGAGCGGGAGAATTCCTACAATGAGCAGTTCTTC
TRBJ2-7 TRBV30 once 13 NA CAWSVSPAYEQYF TGTGCCTGGAGCGTCTCTCCGGCCTACGAGCAGTACTTC
TRBJ2-1 TRBV11-2 many 15 TRBD2 CASSLGTSGWYEQFF TGTGCCAGCAGCCTCGGGACTAGCGGATGGTATGAGCAGTTCTTC
TRBJ2-4 TRBV11-1 few 18 NA CASSLVNVEPLAKNIQYF TGTGCCAGCAGCTTAGTTAACGTGGAACCGCTAGCCAAAAACATTCAGTACTTC